This T cell receptor (beta chain) was recovered during a study of blood T cell repertoires in COVID-19 (dated by TCRdb to about 2020). Notes on the research overall: The collaborator samples originated in the United States, Italy and Spain and spanned the acute and convalescent phases of COVID-19. A de-identified subject ID, COVID-19 status, age in years and sex were almost always included in the sample metadata. The repertoires were released in a freely available public database intended as a resource for research on the immune response to SARS-CoV-2. The dataset comprised deeply sampled blood TCRbeta repertoires from subjects exposed to, actively infected with, or recovered from COVID-19. Samples were obtained from the ongoing ImmuneRACE study (first 160 participants) and from over a thousand subjects provided by 6 global collaborators. HLA class I and class II types, where available, came from metadata supplied by the sample provider rather than from assay-based typing. The prospective study material was composed of cDNA or gDNA derived from T cells, B-cell-depleted T cells, or PBMCs. Summary of the overall study and its limitations: The quantity of clinical and demographic metadata differed by source and by participant and was supplied without curation.

The germline V gene (reference sequence) supplies CDR1 DFQATT and CDR2 SNEGSKA. V is pruned by 6 bases and J by 3 bases, leaving 1 base of the junction without a gene match. CDR3 length: 11 amino acids, cysteine to phenylalanine. Only the CDR3 part of the read is kept: 33 bases, read in frame from the first base. With respect to this clone: Its antigen is still unknown. Nothing much larger sits one base from this clone, and base qualities are not available. The sample has other DNA sequences that encode this CDR3 too.

Each collaborating institution followed its own protocols to collect whole blood in K2EDTA tubes. For TCRbeta analysis, collaborator samples were shipped as frozen whole blood, as isolated PBMCs, or as DNA extracted from either sample type. TCRbeta CDR3 regions were amplified from genomic DNA by means of the immunoSEQ Assay, a bias-controlled multiplex PCR. The authors processed their data as follows. Nucleated cell counts per sample were estimated from amplification of reference gene primers within the assay. To quantify the absolute abundance of each unique TCRbeta CDR3 rearrangement, sequence reads were collapsed and filtered. For each sample, productive Simpson clonality was calculated as the square root of Simpson's diversity index over productive rearrangements. Imported from immuneACCESS, the table was reduced by TCRdb to in-frame sequences with V and J called. These copies leave out some clones; in studies compared against another copy, an unresolved V gene accounts for under half, and the cause of the remainder is not known. V, J and clone size were drawn from that table, and D and trimming were deduced from the DNA. The sample includes about 98,000 clones, with 60% to 80% observed a single time. The ten biggest clones cover about 9.6% of the sample.

The clonotype comes from a man aged 55 to 70 with active or convalescent COVID-19. The specimen was peripheral blood. Recombination linked TRBV20-1 to TRBJ1-1, and TRBD1 matches 7 of the central bases. The CDR3 reads CSARGDTEAFF. DNA sequence: TGCAGTGCCAGGGGGGACACTGAAGCTTTCTTT.